The sequence of this T cell receptor beta chain was determined in a study of cytomegalovirus exposure and HLA in healthy donors. CDR3 size: 16 residues. The V segment lost 4 bases and the J segment 2 bases; nucleotides outside the gene matches: 6. Per the germline V gene, CDR1 is SGHTA and CDR2 is FQGTGA. Use of 60 Vbeta and 13 Jbeta primers characterized the PCR. TCRdb's table, derived via immunoSEQ multiplex PCR, lists solely in-frame clones and lacks some. The repertoire includes about 260,000 clones, approximately 84% of them detected once, and roughly 2% sits in the top ten. The receptor was isolated from a woman between 40 and 50 years old in good health and CMV-seropositive. This chain links TRBV7-3 with TRBJ2-2, with 8 nucleotides matching TRBD2. The sequenced sample was PBMCs. The DNA of the CDR3 is TGTGCCAGCAGCTCCCCCAGCGGGAGAAACACCGGGGAGCTGTTTTTT. Amino acid sequence: CASSSPSGRNTGELFF.